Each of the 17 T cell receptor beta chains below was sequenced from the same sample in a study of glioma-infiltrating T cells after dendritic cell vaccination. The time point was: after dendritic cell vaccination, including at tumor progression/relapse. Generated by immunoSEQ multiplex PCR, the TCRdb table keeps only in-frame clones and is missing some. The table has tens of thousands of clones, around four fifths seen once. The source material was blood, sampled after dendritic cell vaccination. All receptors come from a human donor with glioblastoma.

The CDR3 DNA is TGTGCCAGCAGTGAGTCAGGGTCGGGTCAGCCCCAGCATTTT. Protein product: CASSESGSGQPQHF. The rearrangement links TRBV6-1 to TRBJ1-5; D is possibly TRBD1 (5 bases). This CDR3 region has 14 residues. Trimming stripped 3 bases from V and 6 bases from J, with 12 bases between. Germline V lookup: CDR1 MNHNS, CDR2 SASEGT.

DNA of the CDR3: TGTGCCAGCAGTTACTCGAAGGGGCGCCAGGGTTCACCCCTCCACTTT. Amino acids: CASSYSKGRQGSPLHF. V and J are TRBV6-5 and TRBJ1-6; a possible D gene is TRBD1 (5 bases). This CDR3 contains 16 residues. Per germline, CDR1 MNHEY and CDR2 SVGAGI. Between the trimmed V and J ends, which lost 0 bases and 9 bases, there was a span of 15 bases.

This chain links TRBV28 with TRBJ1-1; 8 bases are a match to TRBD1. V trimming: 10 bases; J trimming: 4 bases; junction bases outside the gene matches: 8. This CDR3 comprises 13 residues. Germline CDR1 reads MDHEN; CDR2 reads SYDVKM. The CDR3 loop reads CAISGGAGTEAFF. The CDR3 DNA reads TGTGCCATCTCAGGGGGCGCGGGCACTGAAGCTTTCTTT.

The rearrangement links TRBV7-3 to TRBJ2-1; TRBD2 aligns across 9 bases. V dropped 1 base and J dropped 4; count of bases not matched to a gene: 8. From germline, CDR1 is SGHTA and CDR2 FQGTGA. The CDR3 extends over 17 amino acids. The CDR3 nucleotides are TGTGCCAGCAGCTTAAACGGGGCGGGAGGGACGTACAATGAGCAGTTCTTC. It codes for CASSLNGAGGTYNEQFF.

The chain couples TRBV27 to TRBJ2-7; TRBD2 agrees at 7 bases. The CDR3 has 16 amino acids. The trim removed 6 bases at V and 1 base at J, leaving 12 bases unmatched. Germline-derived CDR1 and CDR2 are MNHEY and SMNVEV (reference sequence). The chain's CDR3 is CASRLTSAVRSYEQYF. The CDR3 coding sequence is TGTGCCAGCAGACTAACTAGCGCGGTGAGATCCTACGAGCAGTACTTC.

CDR3: CASSSTPPGTGGARETQYF. CDR3 coding DNA: TGTGCCAGCAGTTCAACCCCCCCTGGGACAGGGGGCGCGAGGGAGACCCAGTACTTC. The rearrangement uses TRBV27 and TRBJ2-5, with 12 bases lining up with TRBD1. The V gene end was trimmed by 4 bases and the J gene end by 5 bases; junction bases not matched to a gene: 17. The V gene's germline CDR1 is MNHEY and CDR2 SMNVEV (reference sequence). The CDR3 contains 19 residues.

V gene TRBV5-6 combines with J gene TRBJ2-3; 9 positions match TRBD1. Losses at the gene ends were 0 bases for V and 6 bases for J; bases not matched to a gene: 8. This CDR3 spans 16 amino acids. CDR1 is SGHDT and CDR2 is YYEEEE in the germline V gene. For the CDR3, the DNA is TGTGCCAGCAGCTTGGGGACCGGGACAGGGCTGGATACGCAGTATTTT. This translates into CASSLGTGTGLDTQYF.

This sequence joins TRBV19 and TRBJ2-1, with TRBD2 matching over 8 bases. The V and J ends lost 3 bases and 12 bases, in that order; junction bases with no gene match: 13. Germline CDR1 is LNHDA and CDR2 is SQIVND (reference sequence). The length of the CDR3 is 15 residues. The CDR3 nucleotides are TGTGCCAGTAGTATCATCACTAGCGGACGGCGTGGGCAGTTCTTC. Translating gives CASSIITSGRRGQFF.

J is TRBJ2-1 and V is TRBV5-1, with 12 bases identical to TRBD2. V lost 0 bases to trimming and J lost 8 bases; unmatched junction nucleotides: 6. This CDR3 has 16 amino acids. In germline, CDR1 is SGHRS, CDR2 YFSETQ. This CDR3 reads CASSLGSSGGAYEQFF. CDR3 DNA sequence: TGCGCCAGCAGCTTGGGGTCTAGCGGGGGGGCCTATGAGCAGTTCTTC.

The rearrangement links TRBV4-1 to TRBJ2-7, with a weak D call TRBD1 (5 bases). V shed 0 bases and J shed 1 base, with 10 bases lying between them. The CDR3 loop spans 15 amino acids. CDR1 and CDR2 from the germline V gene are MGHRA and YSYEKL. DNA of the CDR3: TGCGCCAGCAGCCAAGAAAGGTCAGGGTCCTACGAGCAGTACTTC. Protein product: CASSQERSGSYEQYF.

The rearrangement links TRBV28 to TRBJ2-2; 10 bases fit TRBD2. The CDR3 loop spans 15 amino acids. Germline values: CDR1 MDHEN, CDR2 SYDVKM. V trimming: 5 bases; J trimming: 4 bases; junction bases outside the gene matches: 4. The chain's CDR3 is CASSLAGAGTGELFF. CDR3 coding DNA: TGTGCCAGCAGTCTAGCGGGAGCGGGCACCGGGGAGCTGTTTTTT.

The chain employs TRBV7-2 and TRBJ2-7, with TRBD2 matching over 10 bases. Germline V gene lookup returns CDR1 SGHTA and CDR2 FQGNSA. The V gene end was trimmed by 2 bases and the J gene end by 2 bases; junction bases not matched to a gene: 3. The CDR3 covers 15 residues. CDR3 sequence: CASSLTSGGAYEQYF. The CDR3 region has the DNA TGTGCCAGCAGCTTAACCAGCGGGGGGGCCTACGAGCAGTACTTC.

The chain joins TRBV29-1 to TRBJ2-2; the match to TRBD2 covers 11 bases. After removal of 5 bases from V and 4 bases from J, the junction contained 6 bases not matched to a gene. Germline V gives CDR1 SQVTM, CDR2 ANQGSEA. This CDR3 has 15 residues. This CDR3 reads CSVTHTSGSTGELFF. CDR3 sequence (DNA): TGCAGCGTTACTCACACTAGCGGGAGCACCGGGGAGCTGTTTTTT.

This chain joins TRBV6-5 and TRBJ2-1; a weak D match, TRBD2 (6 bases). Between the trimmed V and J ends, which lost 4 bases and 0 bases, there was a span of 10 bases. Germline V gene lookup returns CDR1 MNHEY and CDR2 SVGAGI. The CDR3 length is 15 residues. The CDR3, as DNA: TGTGCCAGCAGTTTTGACGGGAGCTCCTACAATGAGCAGTTCTTC. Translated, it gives CASSFDGSSYNEQFF.

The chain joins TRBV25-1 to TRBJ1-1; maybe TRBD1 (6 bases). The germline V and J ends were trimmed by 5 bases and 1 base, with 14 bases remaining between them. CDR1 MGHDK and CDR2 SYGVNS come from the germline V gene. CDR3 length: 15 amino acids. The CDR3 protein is CASSSPGQRNTEAFF. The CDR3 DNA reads TGTGCCAGCAGTTCACCGGGACAAAGGAACACTGAAGCTTTCTTT.

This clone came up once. For the CDR3, the DNA is TGTGCCAGCAGCTCAGGACAGGGGGATTACGAGCAGTACTTC. Amino acid sequence: CASSSGQGDYEQYF. This chain links TRBV7-2 with TRBJ2-7; 10 nucleotides align to TRBD1. V shed 4 bases, J shed 4 bases, and the junction held 4 bases outside the gene matches. CDR1 and CDR2 (germline): SGHTA, FQGNSA. The CDR3 covers 14 residues.

In nucleotides, the CDR3 is TGTGCCACCACCCCGGGACACCTTTCCTACAATGAGCAGTTCTTC. Protein: CATTPGHLSYNEQFF. This chain links TRBV2 with TRBJ2-1; D perhaps matches TRBD1 (6 bases). The ends were cut back, 10 bases at V and 1 base at J, with 17 bases in the middle. The CDR3 runs to 15 residues. Germline-derived CDR1 and CDR2 are SNHLY and FYNNEI.